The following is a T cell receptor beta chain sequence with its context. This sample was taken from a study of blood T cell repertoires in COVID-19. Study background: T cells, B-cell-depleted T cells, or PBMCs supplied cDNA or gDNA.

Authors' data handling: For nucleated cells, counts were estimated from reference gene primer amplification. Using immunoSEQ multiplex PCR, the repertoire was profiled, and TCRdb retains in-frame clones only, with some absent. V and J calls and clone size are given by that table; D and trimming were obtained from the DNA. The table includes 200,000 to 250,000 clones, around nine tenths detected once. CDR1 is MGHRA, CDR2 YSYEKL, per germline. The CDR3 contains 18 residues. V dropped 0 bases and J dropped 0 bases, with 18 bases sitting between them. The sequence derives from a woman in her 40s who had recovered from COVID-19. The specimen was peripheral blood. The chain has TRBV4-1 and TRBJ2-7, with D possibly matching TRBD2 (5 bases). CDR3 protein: CASSQDIRGRAGSYEQYF. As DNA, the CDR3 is TGCGCCAGCAGCCAAGATATCAGAGGGCGCGCGGGCTCCTACGAGCAGTACTTC.